The source of this T cell receptor beta chain is a study of control samples from healthy donors and cancer patients. Sequencing was performed with immunoSEQ multiplex PCR; in TCRdb, only in-frame clones are kept and a portion is missing. The sample shows around 20,000 clones, around 83% of them seen only once. Trimming removed 4 bases at V and 0 bases at J, with 9 bases between. From germline, CDR1 is MNHEY and CDR2 SVGAGI. There are 15 residues in the CDR3. This rearrangement joins TRBV6-5 to TRBJ2-2, with no clear D. The sequencing input was PBMCs. This clonotype was sampled from a man older than 75 with head and neck cancer. CDR3 residues: CASSSSPTNTGELFF. Written as DNA, the CDR3 is TGTGCCAGCAGTTCCAGTCCCACGAACACCGGGGAGCTGTTTTTT.